Listed below are T cell receptor beta chains from one sample, sequenced in a study of CD4 T cells in relation to SARS-CoV-2 and coronaviruses. No antigen has been assigned to these receptors. Measured with immunoSEQ multiplex PCR; TCRdb has only the in-frame clones, and not every one. This table has about 21,000 clones, roughly 69% appearing once. Specimen: CD4+ T cells from PBMCs, cultured in vitro. All receptors come from a human donor in good health. Each CDR3 is given with its conserved first and last residue. A D gene is named only where the DNA matches it firmly. The size of a clone is reported for some rows only, either as once, few or many, or as a class for expanded clones.

d_call | j_call | v_call | clone_size | cdr3_nt | cdr3_aa
. | TRBJ2-7 | TRBV5-1 | . | TGCGCCAGTTCCAGTGGCGCGACTTCAGGGGAGCAGTACTTC | CASSSGATSGEQYF
. | TRBJ1-4 | TRBV2 | few | TGTGCCAGCAGTGAAGCCGGGACGGGGAATGAAAAACTGTTTTTT | CASSEAGTGNEKLFF
TRBD2 | TRBJ2-7 | TRBV3-1/TRBV3-2 | . | TGTGCCAGCAGCCAGCGGGAGTCAGGCGAGCAGTACTTC | CASSQRESGEQYF
TRBD2 | TRBJ2-2 | TRBV5-1 | . | TGCGCCAGCAGCTTGGAGTTGAGGGGCGGGGGAACCTCCGGGGAGCTGTTTTTT | CASSLELRGGGTSGELFF
. | TRBJ1-2 | TRBV4-2 | few | TGTGCCAGCAGCCAAGATCCGGGTCCCTATGGCTACACCTTC | CASSQDPGPYGYTF
TRBD1 | TRBJ2-7 | TRBV5-1 | . | TGCGCCAGCAGCCCGGGACAGGGGGGCTACGAGCAGTACTTC | CASSPGQGGYEQYF
TRBD2 | TRBJ2-3 | TRBV24-1 | . | TGTGCCACCAGTGGCCCGGGACTAGCGGACTCTAGCACAGATACGCAGTATTTT | CATSGPGLADSSTDTQYF
. | TRBJ2-1 | TRBV12-3/TRBV12-4 | medium-sized | TGTGCCAGCAGTTCCTACAGGGAGACGGGGTTCTTC | CASSSYRETGFF
TRBD1 | TRBJ1-2 | TRBV7-8 | . | TGTGCCAGCAGCTTAGGGCAGGGGGCAGGCTATGGCTACACCTTC | CASSLGQGAGYGYTF
. | TRBJ2-1 | TRBV25-1 | once | TGTGCCAGCAGTGAATTTAACCCCGGCGGTGAGCAGTTCTTC | CASSEFNPGGEQFF
. | TRBJ1-4 | TRBV7-6 | . | TGTGCCAGCAGCCTTGGGGGGGGCTTTGTTGGGGAAAAACTGTTTTTT | CASSLGGGFVGEKLFF
. | TRBJ2-7 | TRBV19 | . | TGTGCCAGTAGCCCCTGGACAGACTACGAGCAGTACTTC | CASSPWTDYEQYF
. | TRBJ1-5 | TRBV5-1 | . | TGCGCCAGCAGCTTGGCGGGGAGTAGCAATCAGCCCCAGCATTTT | CASSLAGSSNQPQHF
. | TRBJ2-1 | TRBV15 | . | TGTGCCACCAGCAGCCCCTTATCGAACTCGGTTGAGCAGTTCTTC | CATSSPLSNSVEQFF
. | TRBJ1-1 | TRBV19 | . | TGTGCCAGTAGGAAGTGGGCAGGGGTGAACACTGAAGCTTTCTTT | CASRKWAGVNTEAFF
TRBD1 | TRBJ1-4 | TRBV7-2 | . | TGTGCCAGCAGCCGGGACAGGTCTCCCAATGAAAAACTGTTTTTT | CASSRDRSPNEKLFF
TRBD1 | TRBJ1-3 | TRBV18 | once | TGTGCCAGCTCACCATGGGACAGCGGATCTGGAAACACCATATATTTT | CASSPWDSGSGNTIYF
. | TRBJ2-1 | TRBV6-1 | . | TGTGCCAGCAGTGAAGCGCTAGGACTCCTCCCTGAGCAGTTCTTC | CASSEALGLLPEQFF
TRBD1 | TRBJ1-6 | TRBV27 | . | TGTGCCAGCAGGAGGGACAGGGATGGGTCACCCCTCCACTTT | CASRRDRDGSPLHF
. | TRBJ1-4 | TRBV28 | . | TGTGCCAGCATGAAGACAAAACTGTTTTTT | CASMKTKLFF
. | TRBJ2-5 | TRBV29-1 | . | TGCAGCGCCGACTGGGGGGTCGAGACCCAGTACTTC | CSADWGVETQYF
TRBD1 | TRBJ2-7 | TRBV20-1 | . | TGCAGTGCTAGTGATACCGGGACAGGGGGTTCCTACGAGCAGTACTTC | CSASDTGTGGSYEQYF
TRBD1 | TRBJ2-7 | TRBV10-1 | . | TGCGCCAGCAGTACATTCGACAGGGGTGTCTACGAGCAGTACTTC | CASSTFDRGVYEQYF
TRBD1 | TRBJ1-1 | TRBV12-3/TRBV12-4 | . | TGTGCCAGCACCCGGACAGGGGGCACTGAAGCTTTCTTT | CASTRTGGTEAFF
TRBD2 | TRBJ2-1 | TRBV3-1/TRBV3-2 | . | TGTGCCAGTTTGAGCGGCGGGAGGGGTGAGCAGTTCTTC | CASLSGGRGEQFF
. | TRBJ2-1 | TRBV18 | few | TGTGCCAGCTCACCTTTGCGGACCACACCCAATGAGCAGTTCTTC | CASSPLRTTPNEQFF
. | TRBJ1-5 | TRBV7-8 | . | TGTGCCAGCAGCTTAGCAGTAGAGGGCAGGGGATCGCATCAGCCCCAGCATTTT | CASSLAVEGRGSHQPQHF
. | TRBJ1-2 | TRBV30 | . | TGTGCCTGGAGTGGGGGGGACTGGGGCTACACCTTC | CAWSGGDWGYTF
. | TRBJ2-5 | TRBV2 | . | TGTGCCGCACAAGCAGGGACGGAGGGGACCCAGTACTTC | CAAQAGTEGTQYF
TRBD1 | TRBJ2-7 | TRBV27 | . | TGTGCCAGCAGTCCAGATCTTCGGGACAGGTACTACGAGCAGTACTTC | CASSPDLRDRYYEQYF
TRBD1 | TRBJ1-4 | TRBV6-1 | . | TGTGCCAGCAGTGTCGCCCGGACAGGGAGTTTAGGTGAAAAACTGTTTTTT | CASSVARTGSLGEKLFF
TRBD1 | TRBJ2-7 | TRBV2 | once | TGTGCCAGCAGCTCACGGGACAGGGGTGCGCAGTACTTC | CASSSRDRGAQYF
TRBD1 | TRBJ1-5 | TRBV4-1 | . | TGCGCCAGCAGCCAAGAAGGGACAGGGGTGTGGGACAGCAATCAGCCCCAGCATTTT | CASSQEGTGVWDSNQPQHF
. | TRBJ2-3 | TRBV27 | . | TGTGCCAGCGGTTCGGTTCAGTTCCAGTATTTT | CASGSVQFQYF
TRBD1 | TRBJ2-7 | TRBV7-9 | . | TGTGCCAGCAGCCCGGGGACAGGTTCCGACGAGCAGTACTTC | CASSPGTGSDEQYF
TRBD2 | TRBJ2-1 | TRBV24-1 | . | TGTGCCACCAGTGATTGGTCGGGACTAGCGGGAATCTTTGAGCAGTTCTTC | CATSDWSGLAGIFEQFF
TRBD1 | TRBJ1-3 | TRBV18 | . | TGTGCCAGCTCAGGGACAGTCCACTCTGGAAACACCATATATTTT | CASSGTVHSGNTIYF
. | TRBJ2-1 | TRBV18 | . | TGTGCCAGCTCCCTAGGCTCCTACAATGAGCAGTTCTTC | CASSLGSYNEQFF
. | TRBJ1-2 | TRBV19 | . | TGTGCCAGTCAGGGGAGGAGGACCGGGGGGGTCTATGGCTACACCTTC | CASQGRRTGGVYGYTF
. | TRBJ1-1 | TRBV7-9 | . | TGTGCCAGCAGCGGCGGGACGGAGAACACTGAAGCTTTCTTT | CASSGGTENTEAFF
. | TRBJ2-7 | TRBV5-1 | . | TGCGCCAGCAGCTTGCTAGCGTCCTCCTACGAGCAGTACTTC | CASSLLASSYEQYF
. | TRBJ1-6 | TRBV6-6 | . | TGTGCCAGCATCTCAAGGGTTCTAGCTTCACCCCTCCACTTT | CASISRVLASPLHF
TRBD1 | TRBJ2-5 | TRBV24-1 | . | TGTGCCACCAGTGGGGGCAGGGGGCCCAACCAAGAGACCCAGTACTTC | CATSGGRGPNQETQYF
. | TRBJ2-1 | TRBV3-1/TRBV3-2 | . | TGTGCCAGCAGCCCTGGGCCCCTGGGGGTATACAATGAGCAGTTCTTC | CASSPGPLGVYNEQFF
. | TRBJ2-3 | TRBV30 | . | TGTGCCTGGAGTGTATCTGGGCGGGGGCGCACAGATACGCAGTATTTT | CAWSVSGRGRTDTQYF
. | TRBJ1-1 | TRBV5-1 | . | TGCGCCAGCAGCTTGGGGGGGACTTCTAACACTGAAGCTTTCTTT | CASSLGGTSNTEAFF
. | TRBJ2-3 | TRBV3-1/TRBV3-2 | few | TGTGCCAGCAGCCAAGGGGGCACAGATACGCAGTATTTT | CASSQGGTDTQYF
TRBD1 | TRBJ1-5 | TRBV30 | . | TGTGCCTGGAGTACAGGGGAAGGTCAGCCCCAGCATTTT | CAWSTGEGQPQHF
. | TRBJ2-6 | TRBV3-1/TRBV3-2 | . | TGTGCCAGCAGCCAGGTTAAATCCTCTGGGGCCAACGTCCTGACTTTC | CASSQVKSSGANVLTF
. | TRBJ2-1 | TRBV28 | . | TGTGCCAGCACCGTTCAGGGTACGCTCGATGAGCAGTTCTTC | CASTVQGTLDEQFF
. | TRBJ2-5 | TRBV2 | . | TGTGCCAGCAGGTCCGGGGTTAAAGAGACCCAGTACTTC | CASRSGVKETQYF
. | TRBJ2-7 | TRBV15 | . | TGTGCCACCAGCAGGCCCTCCTACGAGCAGTACTTC | CATSRPSYEQYF
TRBD1 | TRBJ2-7 | TRBV11-3 | . | TGTGCCAGCAGCTTAGGGGCCGGGACAGGGGACCACGAGCAGTACTTC | CASSLGAGTGDHEQYF
TRBD1 | TRBJ2-5 | TRBV19 | . | TGTGCCAGTAGGGCGGGACAGGGTCAAGAGACCCAGTACTTC | CASRAGQGQETQYF
. | TRBJ2-7 | TRBV6-6 | . | TGTGCCAGCAGTTACCCCCCTCCGGGACCAAGCTACGAGCAGTACTTC | CASSYPPPGPSYEQYF
. | TRBJ2-1 | TRBV28 | . | TGTGCCAGCAGCTTTCCAGGTTCTGGGAGTCATGAGCAGTTCTTC | CASSFPGSGSHEQFF
. | TRBJ1-4 | TRBV12-5 | . | TGTGCTAGGGCCTCAGAGGAGCATAATGAAAAACTGTTTTTT | CARASEEHNEKLFF